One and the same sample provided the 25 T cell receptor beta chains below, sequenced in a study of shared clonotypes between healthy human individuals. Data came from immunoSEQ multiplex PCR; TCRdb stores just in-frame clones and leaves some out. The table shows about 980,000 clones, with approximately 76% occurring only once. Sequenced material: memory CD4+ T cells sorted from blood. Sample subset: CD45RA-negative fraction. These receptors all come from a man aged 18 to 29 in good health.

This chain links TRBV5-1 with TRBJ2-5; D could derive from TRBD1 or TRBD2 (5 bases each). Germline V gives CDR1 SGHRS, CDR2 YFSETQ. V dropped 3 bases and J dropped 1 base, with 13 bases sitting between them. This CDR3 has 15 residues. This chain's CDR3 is CASSSGTVVQETQYF. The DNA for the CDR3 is TGCGCCAGCAGCTCCGGGACGGTGGTCCAAGAGACCCAGTACTTC.

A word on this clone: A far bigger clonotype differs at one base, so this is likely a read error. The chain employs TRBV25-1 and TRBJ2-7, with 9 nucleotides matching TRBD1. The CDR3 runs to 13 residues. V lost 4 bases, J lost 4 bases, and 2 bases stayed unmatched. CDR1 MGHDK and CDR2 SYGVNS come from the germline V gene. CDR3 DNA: TGTGCCAGCAGTGGGGGACAGGGATACGAGCAGTACTTC. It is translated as CASSGGQGYEQYF.

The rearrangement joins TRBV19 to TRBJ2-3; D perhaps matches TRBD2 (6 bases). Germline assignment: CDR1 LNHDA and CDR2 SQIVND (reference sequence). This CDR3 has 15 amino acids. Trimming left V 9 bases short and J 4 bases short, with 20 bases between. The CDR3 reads CASSRAAGSADTQYF. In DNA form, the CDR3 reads TGTGCCAGCTCCCGCGCCGCGGGGAGCGCAGATACGCAGTATTTT. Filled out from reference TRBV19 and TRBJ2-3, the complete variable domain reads DGGITQSPKYLFRKEGQNVTLSCEQNLNHDAMYWYRQDPGQGLRLIYYSQIVNDFQKGDIAEGYSVSREKKESFPLTVTSAQKNPTAFYLCASSRAAGSADTQYFGPGTRLTVL.

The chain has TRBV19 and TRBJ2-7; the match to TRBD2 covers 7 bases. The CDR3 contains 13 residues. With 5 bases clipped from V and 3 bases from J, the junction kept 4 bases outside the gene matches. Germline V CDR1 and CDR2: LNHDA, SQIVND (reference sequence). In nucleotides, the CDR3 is TGTGCCAGTAGTCTAGCGGCGTACTACGAGCAGTACTTC. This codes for CASSLAAYYEQYF.

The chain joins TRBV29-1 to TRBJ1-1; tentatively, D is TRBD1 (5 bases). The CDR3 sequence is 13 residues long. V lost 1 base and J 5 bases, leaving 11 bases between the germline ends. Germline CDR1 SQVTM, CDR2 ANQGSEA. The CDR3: CSVEGSGRTEAFF. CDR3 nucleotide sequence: TGCAGCGTTGAAGGCTCAGGGCGGACTGAAGCTTTCTTT.

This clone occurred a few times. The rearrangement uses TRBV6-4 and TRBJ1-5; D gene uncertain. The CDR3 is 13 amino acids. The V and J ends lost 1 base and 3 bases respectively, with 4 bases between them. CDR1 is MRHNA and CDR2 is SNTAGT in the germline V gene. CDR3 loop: CASSDFVNQPQHF. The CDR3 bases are TGTGCCAGCAGTGACTTCGTCAATCAGCCCCAGCATTTT.

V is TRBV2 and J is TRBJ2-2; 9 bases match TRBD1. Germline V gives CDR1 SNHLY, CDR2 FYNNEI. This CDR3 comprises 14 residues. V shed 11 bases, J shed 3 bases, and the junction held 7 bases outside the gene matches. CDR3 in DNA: TGTGCCGTTAACAGGGGGCGGGACACCGGGGAGCTGTTTTTT. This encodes CAVNRGRDTGELFF.

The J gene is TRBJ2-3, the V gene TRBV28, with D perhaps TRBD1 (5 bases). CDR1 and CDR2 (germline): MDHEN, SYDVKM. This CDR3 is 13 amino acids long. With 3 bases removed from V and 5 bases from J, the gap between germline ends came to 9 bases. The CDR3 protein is CASSFGALDTQYF. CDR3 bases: TGTGCCAGCAGTTTTGGGGCATTAGATACGCAGTATTTT. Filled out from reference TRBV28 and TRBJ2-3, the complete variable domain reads DVKVTQSSRYLVKRTGEKVFLECVQDMDHENMFWYRQDPGLGLRLIYFSYDVKMKEKGDIPEGYSVSREKKERFSLILESASTNQTSMYLCASSFGALDTQYFGPGTRLTVL.

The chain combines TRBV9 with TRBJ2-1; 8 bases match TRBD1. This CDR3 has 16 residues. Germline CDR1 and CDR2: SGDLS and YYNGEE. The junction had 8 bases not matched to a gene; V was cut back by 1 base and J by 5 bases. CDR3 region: CASSVTTGTGNNEQFF. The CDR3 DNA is TGTGCCAGCAGCGTAACAACCGGGACAGGAAACAATGAGCAGTTCTTC.

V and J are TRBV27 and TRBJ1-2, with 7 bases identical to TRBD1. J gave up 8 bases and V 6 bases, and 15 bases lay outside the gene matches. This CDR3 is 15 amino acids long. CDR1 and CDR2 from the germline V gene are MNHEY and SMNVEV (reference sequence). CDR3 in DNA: TGTGCCAGCAGGGAAAGGGGACAGCCGGGCAAGGGCTACACCTTC. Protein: CASRERGQPGKGYTF.

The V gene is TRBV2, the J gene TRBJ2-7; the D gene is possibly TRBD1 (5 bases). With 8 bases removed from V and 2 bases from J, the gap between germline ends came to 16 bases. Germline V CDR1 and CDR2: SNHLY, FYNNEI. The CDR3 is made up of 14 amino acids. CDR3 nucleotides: TGTGCCAGCCGAACCGACAGTTCCGCCTACGAGCAGTACTTC. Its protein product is CASRTDSSAYEQYF.

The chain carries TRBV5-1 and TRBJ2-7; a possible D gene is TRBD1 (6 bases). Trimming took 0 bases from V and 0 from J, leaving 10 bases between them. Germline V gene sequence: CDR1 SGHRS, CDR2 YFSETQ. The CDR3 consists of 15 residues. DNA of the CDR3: TGCGCCAGCAGCTTGGCAGGGGACCGCTCCTACGAGCAGTACTTC. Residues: CASSLAGDRSYEQYF.

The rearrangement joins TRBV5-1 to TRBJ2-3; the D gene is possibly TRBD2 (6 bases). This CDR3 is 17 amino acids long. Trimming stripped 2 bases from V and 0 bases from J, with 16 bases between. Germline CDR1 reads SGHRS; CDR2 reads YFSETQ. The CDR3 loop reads CASSFLSGSSSTDTQYF. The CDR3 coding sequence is TGCGCCAGCAGCTTCCTTAGCGGATCCAGTAGCACAGATACGCAGTATTTT.

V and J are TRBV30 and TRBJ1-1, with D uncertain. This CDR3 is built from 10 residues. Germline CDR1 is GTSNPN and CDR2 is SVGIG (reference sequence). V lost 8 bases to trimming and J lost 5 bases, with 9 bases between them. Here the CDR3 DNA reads TGTGCCGGGTACAAAACTGAAGCTTTCTTT. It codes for CAGYKTEAFF.

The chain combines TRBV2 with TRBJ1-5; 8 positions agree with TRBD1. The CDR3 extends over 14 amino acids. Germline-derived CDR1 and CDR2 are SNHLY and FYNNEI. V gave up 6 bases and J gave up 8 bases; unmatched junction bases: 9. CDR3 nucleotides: TGTGCCAGCAGCCAAGGACAGGGTGGGGAGCCCCAGCATTTT. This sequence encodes CASSQGQGGEPQHF.

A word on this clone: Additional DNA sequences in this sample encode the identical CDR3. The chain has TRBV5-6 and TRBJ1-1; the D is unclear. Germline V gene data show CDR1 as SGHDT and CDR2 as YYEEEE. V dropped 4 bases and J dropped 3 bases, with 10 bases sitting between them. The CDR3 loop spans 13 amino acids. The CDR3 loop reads CASSLYQDTEAFF. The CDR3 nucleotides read TGTGCCAGCAGCCTATACCAGGACACTGAAGCTTTCTTT. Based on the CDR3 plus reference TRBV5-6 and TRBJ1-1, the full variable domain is DAGVTQSPTHLIKTRGQQVTLRCSPKSGHDTVSWYQQALGQGPQFIFQYYEEEERQRGNFPDRFSGHQFPNYSSELNVNALLLGDSALYLCASSLYQDTEAFFGQGTRLTVV.

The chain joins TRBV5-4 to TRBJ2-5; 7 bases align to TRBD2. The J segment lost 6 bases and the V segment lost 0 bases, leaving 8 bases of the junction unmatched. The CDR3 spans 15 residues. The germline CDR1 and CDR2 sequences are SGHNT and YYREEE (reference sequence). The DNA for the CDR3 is TGTGCCAGCAGCTTGGAGGCGGGAGATAGAAAGACCCAGTACTTC. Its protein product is CASSLEAGDRKTQYF.

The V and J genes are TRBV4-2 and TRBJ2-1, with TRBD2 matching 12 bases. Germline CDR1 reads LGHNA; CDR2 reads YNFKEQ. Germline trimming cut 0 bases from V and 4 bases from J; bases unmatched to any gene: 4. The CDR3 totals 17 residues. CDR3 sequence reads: CASSQEIGLAGYNEQFF. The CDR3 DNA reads TGTGCCAGCAGCCAAGAAATCGGACTAGCGGGGTACAATGAGCAGTTCTTC.

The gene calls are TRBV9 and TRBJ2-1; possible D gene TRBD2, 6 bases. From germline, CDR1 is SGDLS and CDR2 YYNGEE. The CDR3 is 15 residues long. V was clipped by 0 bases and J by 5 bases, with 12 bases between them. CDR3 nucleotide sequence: TGTGCCAGCAGCGTAGGGAGGGTCCAGAACAATGAGCAGTTCTTC. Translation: CASSVGRVQNNEQFF.

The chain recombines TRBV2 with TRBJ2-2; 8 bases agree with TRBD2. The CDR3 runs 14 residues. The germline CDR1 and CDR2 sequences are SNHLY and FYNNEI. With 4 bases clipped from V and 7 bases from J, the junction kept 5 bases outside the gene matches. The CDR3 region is CASSAGGHGGELFF. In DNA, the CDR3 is TGTGCCAGCAGTGCGGGGGGGCATGGCGGGGAGCTGTTTTTT.

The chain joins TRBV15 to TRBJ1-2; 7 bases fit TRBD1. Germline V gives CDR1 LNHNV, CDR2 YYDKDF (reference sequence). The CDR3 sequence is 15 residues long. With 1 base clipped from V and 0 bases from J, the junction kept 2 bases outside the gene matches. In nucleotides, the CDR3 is TGTGCCACCAGCAGAGTTGGGACAGCTAACTATGGCTACACCTTC. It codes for CATSRVGTANYGYTF.

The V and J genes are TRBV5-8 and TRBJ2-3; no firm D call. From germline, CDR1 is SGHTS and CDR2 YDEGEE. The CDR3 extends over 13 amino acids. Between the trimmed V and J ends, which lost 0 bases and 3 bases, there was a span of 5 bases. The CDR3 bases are TGTGCCAGCAGCTTGGCCTCGACAGATACGCAGTATTTT. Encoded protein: CASSLASTDTQYF.

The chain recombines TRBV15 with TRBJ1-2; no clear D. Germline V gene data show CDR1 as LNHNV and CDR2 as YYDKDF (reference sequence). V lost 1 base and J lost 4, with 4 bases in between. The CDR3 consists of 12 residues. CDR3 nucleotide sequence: TGTGCCACCAGCAGAGTAGGCTATGGCTACACCTTC. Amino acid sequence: CATSRVGYGYTF.

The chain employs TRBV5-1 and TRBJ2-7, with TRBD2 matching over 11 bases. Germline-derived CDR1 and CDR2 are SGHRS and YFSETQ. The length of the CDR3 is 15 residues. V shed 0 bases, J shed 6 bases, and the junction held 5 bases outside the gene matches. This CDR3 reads CASSLATSGISEQYF. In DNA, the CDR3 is TGCGCCAGCAGCTTGGCGACTAGCGGGATTTCCGAGCAGTACTTC.

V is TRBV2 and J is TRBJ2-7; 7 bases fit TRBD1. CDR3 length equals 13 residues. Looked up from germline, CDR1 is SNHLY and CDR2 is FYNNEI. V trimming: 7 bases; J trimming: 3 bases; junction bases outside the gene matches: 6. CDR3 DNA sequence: TGTGCCAGCACCATAGACAGGGTCTACGAGCAGTACTTC. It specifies CASTIDRVYEQYF.